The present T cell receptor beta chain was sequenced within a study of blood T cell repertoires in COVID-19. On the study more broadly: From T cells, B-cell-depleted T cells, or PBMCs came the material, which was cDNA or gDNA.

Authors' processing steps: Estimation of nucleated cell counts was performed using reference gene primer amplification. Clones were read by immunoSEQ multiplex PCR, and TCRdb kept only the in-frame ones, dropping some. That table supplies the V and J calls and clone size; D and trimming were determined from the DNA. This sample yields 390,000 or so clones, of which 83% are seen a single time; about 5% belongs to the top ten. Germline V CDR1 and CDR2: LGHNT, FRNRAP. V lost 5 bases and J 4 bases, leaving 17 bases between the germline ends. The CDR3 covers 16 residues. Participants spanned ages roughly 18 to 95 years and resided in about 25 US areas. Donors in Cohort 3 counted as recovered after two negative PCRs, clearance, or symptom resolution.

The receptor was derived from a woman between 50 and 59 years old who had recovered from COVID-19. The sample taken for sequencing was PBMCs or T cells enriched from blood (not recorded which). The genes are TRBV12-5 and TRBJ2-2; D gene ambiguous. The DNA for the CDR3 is TGTGCTAGTGGTCTCAGAACGCCTAGAGTCACCGGGGAGCTGTTTTTT. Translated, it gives CASGLRTPRVTGELFF. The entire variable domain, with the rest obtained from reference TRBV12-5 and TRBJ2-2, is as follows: DARVTQTPRHKVTEMGQEVTMRCQPILGHNTVFWYRQTMMQGLELLAYFRNRAPLDDSGMPKDRFSAEMPDATLATLKIQPSEPRDSAVYFCASGLRTPRVTGELFFGEGSRLTVL.